Detailed here is one T cell receptor (beta chain). This clonotype is medium-sized (0.01 to 0.1%) in terms of sample share. No antigen is known for it. Base qualities are not provided; no much larger clone lies one nucleotide away. This entry comes from a study of vaccination and CD4 T cells after COVID-19 (dated by TCRdb to between 2021 and 2024). Broadly, across the study: Every convalescent patient had a positive nasal swab PCR test for SARS-CoV-2, with mild disease in about 9 patients and severe disease in one. In around 10 COVID-19 convalescent patients and a handful of infection-naive healthy vaccine recipients, researchers compared the spike-specific CD4+ TCR repertoire from before mRNA vaccination with the repertoire from after. Overlapping spike peptide pools from SARS-CoV-2 and from the common cold coronaviruses HCoV-NL63, HCoV-OC43 and HCoV-229E were used as culture stimuli. Two doses of either the Pfizer-BioNTech BNT162b2 vaccine (n=8) or the Moderna mRNA-1273 vaccine (n=2) were administered to participants. Post-vaccine blood samples were taken a median of 72 days after the second vaccine dose, with a range of 14 to 241 days. The convalescent cohort comprised six males and four females, including two Hispanic individuals, seven Caucasians, two Asians and one multiracial person. In control cultures, a CEFX viral epitope pool was used as positive control, an HIV-1 Nef peptide pool was used as negative control, or no peptide was added. Post-COVID blood samples from convalescent patients were collected a median of 101 days after diagnosis, with a range of 35 to 161 days.

There are 12 amino acids in the CDR3, from cysteine to phenylalanine inclusive. Only CDR3 DNA remains: 36 bases, in frame from the first base. As encoded in the germline V gene (reference sequence), CDR1 is DFQATT while CDR2 is SNEGSKA. V loses 3 bases, J loses 3 bases, and the germline ends lie 6 bases apart. The treatment or condition label on this specimen signifies: roughly nine-day PBMC culture with coronavirus spike peptide pools or control peptides (ViraFEST assay). The study used the ViraFEST assay, which expanded antigen-specific T cells with peptide pools and then identified expanded clonotypes by TCR sequencing. The positive SARS-CoV-2 PCR tests of the convalescent patients were dated from March to December 2020, before the Alpha, Beta and Delta variants emerged in the United States. Each well held about 2 million PBMCs cultured in IMDM containing around 5% human AB serum and roughly 9.7 IU/ml IL-2, with about 10 ug/ml peptide pools added. Half of the culture medium was replaced with fresh IL-2-containing medium on days 3 and 7. After nine to eleven days of culture, CD4+ T cells were isolated by negative selection with the EasySep CD4+ T cell isolation kit. Ficoll-Paque Plus gradient centrifugation was used to isolate PBMCs from whole blood, and the isolated PBMCs were then either used fresh or cryopreserved at -140C. Culture conditions were generally each tested in triplicate wells.

Library preparation employed PCR. TCR sequencing of DNA from cultured CD4+ T cells used the Oncomine TCR Beta short-read assay at the Johns Hopkins FTIC core. Genomic DNA was extracted from the cultured CD4+ T cells with the QIAamp micro DNA kit. Oncomine TCR Beta libraries from cultured CD4+ T cells were pooled with unique dual indexes and sequenced on an Illumina iSeq 100. In the paper's pipeline: Non-productive sequences were removed, and CDR3s that did not start with C, did not end with F or W, or were shorter than 7 amino acids were discarded. Antigen-specific clonotypes were identified using the MANAFEST web application through comparison of peptide-stimulated wells with reference and other culture wells. An FDR below 0.05, an odds ratio above 5, and a productive frequency above 0.1% in at least two of three replicate wells were required for clones to be considered positive. A clonotype was classed as cross-reactive if the clonotype showed significant expansion both in SARS-CoV-2 spike wells and in at least one common cold coronavirus spike condition. Using R version 3.6.1, CDR3 homology was evaluated through Levenshtein distances (stringdist) along with unrooted phylogenetic trees (ape). TCRdb applied fastp at Q25 and MiXCR to the public reads, then kept only in-frame beta chains. Rows matching on CDR3 protein sequence are summarized as one entry with the most common DNA and genes. The V and J calls and clone size come from TCRdb's table, not from the authors' own analysis. The sample profile shows some 10,000 distinct CDR3 sequences; roughly 23% of them were found once. The ten biggest clones cover approximately 13% of the sample.

The paper's findings and limits, for the study overall: In convalescent patients, a median roughly 87% of post-vaccine SARS-CoV-2-reactive clones were detected only after vaccination, and vaccine-specific priming was suggested by this finding. Only a relatively small number of convalescent patients were included in the study, and early timepoints following natural infection were not analyzed. The median count of SARS-CoV-2-reactive clonotypes went up from 21 after infection to a few dozen after vaccination, although the change was not significant. Of the vaccine-specific clones in convalescent patients, 304 of 307, or nearly all, reacted only to SARS-CoV-2 spike and did not cross-react with common cold coronaviruses.

This receptor was taken from a human donor who had recovered from COVID-19. The material sequenced was CD4+ T cells from blood, cultured in vitro, taken after SARS-CoV-2 vaccination. The chain was built from TRBV20-1 and TRBJ1-5, with the D gene too uncertain to name. The sequenced DNA: TGCAGTGCTAGCGGGCCCAATCAGCCCCAGCATTTT. It specifies CSASGPNQPQHF.